The entry below describes one T cell receptor (beta chain). This specimen belongs to a study of blood T cell repertoires in COVID-19. TCRdb keeps only in-frame clones here, not all; method: immunoSEQ multiplex PCR. The sample contains around 100,000 clones, about nine tenths of which appear only once. V was shortened by 4 bases and J by 10 bases, with 16 bases between the two germline ends. The CDR3 extends over 13 amino acids. CDR1 MNHEY and CDR2 SMNVEV come from the germline V gene (reference sequence). The specimen sequenced was peripheral blood. V usage is TRBV27 and J usage is TRBJ1-2; weak D call: TRBD1 (5 bases). The receptor was derived from a middle-aged man with acute or convalescent COVID-19. CDR3 loop: CASSSGIAVAYTF. The CDR3, as DNA: TGTGCCAGCAGTTCAGGGATCGCCGTCGCCTACACCTTC.